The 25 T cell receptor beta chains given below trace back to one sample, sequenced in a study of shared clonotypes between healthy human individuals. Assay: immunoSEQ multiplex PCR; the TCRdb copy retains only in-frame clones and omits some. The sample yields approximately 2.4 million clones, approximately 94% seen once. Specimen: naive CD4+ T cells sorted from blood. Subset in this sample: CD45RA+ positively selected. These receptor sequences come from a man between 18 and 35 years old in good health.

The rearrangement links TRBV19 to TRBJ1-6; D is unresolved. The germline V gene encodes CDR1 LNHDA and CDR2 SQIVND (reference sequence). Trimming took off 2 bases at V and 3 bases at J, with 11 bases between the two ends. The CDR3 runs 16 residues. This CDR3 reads CASSISPTNYNSPLHF. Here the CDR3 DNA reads TGTGCCAGTAGTATATCTCCGACTAACTATAATTCACCCCTCCACTTT.

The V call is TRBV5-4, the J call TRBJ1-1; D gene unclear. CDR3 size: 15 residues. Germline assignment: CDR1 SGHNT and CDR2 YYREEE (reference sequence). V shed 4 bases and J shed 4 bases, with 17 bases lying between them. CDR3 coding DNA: TGTGCCAGCAGCCCCTCCCTAGCTCTGCGCACTGAAGCTTTCTTT. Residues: CASSPSLALRTEAFF.

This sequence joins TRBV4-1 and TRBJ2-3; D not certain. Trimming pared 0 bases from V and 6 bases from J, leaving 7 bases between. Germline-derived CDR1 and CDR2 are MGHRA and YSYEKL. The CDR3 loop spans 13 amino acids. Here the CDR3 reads CASSQDLADTQYF. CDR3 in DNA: TGCGCCAGCAGCCAAGATTTGGCTGATACGCAGTATTTT.

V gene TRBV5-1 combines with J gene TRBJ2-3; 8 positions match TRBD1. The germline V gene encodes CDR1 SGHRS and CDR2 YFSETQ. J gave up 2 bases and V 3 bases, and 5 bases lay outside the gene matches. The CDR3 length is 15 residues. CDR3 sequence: CASSSTGAPTDTQYF. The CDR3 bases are TGCGCCAGCAGCTCGACAGGGGCCCCCACAGATACGCAGTATTTT.

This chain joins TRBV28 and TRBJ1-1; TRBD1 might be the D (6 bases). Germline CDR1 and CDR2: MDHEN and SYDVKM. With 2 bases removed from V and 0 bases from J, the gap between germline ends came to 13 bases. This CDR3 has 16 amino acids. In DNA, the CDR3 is TGTGCCAGCAGTTTAGAAACAGGGCGTATGAACACTGAAGCTTTCTTT. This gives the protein CASSLETGRMNTEAFF.

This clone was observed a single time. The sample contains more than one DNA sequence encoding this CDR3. The CDR3 sequence is CASSVTGLSYEQYF. The CDR3 DNA reads TGTGCCAGCAGCGTAACTGGGCTATCCTACGAGCAGTACTTC. This sequence joins TRBV9 and TRBJ2-7; D unresolved. Trimming removed 1 base from V and 1 base from J, with 9 bases in between. The germline V gene encodes CDR1 SGDLS and CDR2 YYNGEE. CDR3 length: 14 amino acids.

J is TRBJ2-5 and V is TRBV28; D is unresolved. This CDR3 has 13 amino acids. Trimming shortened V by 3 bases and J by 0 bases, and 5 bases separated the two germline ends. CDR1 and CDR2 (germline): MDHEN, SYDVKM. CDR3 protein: CASSFPDQETQYF. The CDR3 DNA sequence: TGTGCCAGCAGTTTCCCCGACCAAGAGACCCAGTACTTC.

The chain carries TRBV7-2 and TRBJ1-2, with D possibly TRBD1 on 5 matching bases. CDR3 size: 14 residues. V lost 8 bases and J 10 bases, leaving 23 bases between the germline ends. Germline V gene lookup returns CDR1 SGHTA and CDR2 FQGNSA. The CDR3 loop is CASLRMGGTQIYTF. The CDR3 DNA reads TGTGCCAGCCTACGGATGGGAGGGACTCAGATCTACACCTTC.

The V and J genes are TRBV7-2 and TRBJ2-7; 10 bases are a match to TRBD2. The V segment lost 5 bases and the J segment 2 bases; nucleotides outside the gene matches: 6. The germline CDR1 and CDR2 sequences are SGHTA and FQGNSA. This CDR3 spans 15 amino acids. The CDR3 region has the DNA TGTGCCAGCAGCCGAGGGCTAGCGGGGGCCTACGAGCAGTACTTC. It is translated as CASSRGLAGAYEQYF. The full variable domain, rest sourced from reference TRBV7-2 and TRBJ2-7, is GAGVSQSPSNKVTEKGKDVELRCDPISGHTALYWYRQSLGQGLEFLIYFQGNSAPDKSGLPSDRFSAERTGGSVSTLTIQRTQQEDSAVYLCASSRGLAGAYEQYFGPGTRLTVT.

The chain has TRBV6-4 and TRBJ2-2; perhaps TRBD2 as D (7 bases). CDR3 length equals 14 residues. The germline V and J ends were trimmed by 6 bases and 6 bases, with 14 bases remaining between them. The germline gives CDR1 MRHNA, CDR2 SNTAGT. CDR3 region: CASRAQGGAGELFF. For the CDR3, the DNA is TGTGCCAGCAGGGCACAGGGAGGGGCCGGGGAGCTGTTTTTT.

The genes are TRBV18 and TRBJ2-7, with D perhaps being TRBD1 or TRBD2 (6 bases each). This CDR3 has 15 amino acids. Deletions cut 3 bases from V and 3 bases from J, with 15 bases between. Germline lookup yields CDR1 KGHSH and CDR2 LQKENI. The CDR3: CASSPGRGQLYEQYF. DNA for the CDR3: TGTGCCAGCTCACCGGGACGGGGGCAGCTCTACGAGCAGTACTTC.

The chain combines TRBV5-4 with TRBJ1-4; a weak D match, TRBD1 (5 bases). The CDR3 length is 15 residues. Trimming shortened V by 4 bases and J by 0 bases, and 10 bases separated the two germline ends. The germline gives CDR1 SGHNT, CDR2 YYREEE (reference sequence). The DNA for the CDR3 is TGTGCCAGCAGCCCTAGAGGGGCAACTAATGAAAAACTGTTTTTT. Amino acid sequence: CASSPRGATNEKLFF.

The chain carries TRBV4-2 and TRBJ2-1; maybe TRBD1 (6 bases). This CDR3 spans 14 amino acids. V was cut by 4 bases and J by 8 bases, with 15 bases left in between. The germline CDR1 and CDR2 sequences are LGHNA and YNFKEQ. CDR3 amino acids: CASSPRRGGHEQFF. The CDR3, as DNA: TGTGCCAGCAGCCCCAGACGAGGGGGACATGAGCAGTTCTTC.

CDR3 nucleotide sequence: TGTGCCTGGAGCCTTCAGGGGCTAGGTAATGAAAAACTGTTTTTT. Its translation: CAWSLQGLGNEKLFF. The chain links TRBV30 to TRBJ1-4; the D gene is possibly TRBD1 (6 bases). V shed 3 bases and J shed 4 bases, with 15 bases lying between them. The CDR3 has 15 amino acids. Germline assignment: CDR1 GTSNPN and CDR2 SVGIG (reference sequence).

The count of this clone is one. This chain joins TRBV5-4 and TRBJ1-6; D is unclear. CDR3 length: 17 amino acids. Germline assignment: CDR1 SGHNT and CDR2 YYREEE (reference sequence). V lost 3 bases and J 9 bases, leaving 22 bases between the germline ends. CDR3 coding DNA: TGTGCCAGCAGCTCAAGGGCTGAGGCCCTTCCGGGTTCACCCCTCCACTTT. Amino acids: CASSSRAEALPGSPLHF.

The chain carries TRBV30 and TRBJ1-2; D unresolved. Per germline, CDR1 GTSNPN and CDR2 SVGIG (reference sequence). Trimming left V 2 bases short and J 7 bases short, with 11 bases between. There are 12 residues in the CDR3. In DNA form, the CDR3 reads TGTGCCTGGAGTCGAAGGGAGGTTGGCTACACCTTC. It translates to CAWSRREVGYTF. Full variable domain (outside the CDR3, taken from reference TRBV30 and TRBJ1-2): SQTIHQWPATLVQPVGSPLSLECTVEGTSNPNLYWYRQAAGRGLQLLFYSVGIGQISSEVPQNLSASRPQDRQFILSSKKLLLSDSGFYLCAWSRREVGYTFGSGTRLTVV.

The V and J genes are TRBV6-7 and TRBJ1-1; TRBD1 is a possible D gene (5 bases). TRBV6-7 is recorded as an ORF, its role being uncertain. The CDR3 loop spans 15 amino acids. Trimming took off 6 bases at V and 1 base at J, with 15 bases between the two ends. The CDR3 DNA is TGTGCCAGCAGCTTACGCCGGACAACGAACACTGAAGCTTTCTTT. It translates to CASSLRRTTNTEAFF.

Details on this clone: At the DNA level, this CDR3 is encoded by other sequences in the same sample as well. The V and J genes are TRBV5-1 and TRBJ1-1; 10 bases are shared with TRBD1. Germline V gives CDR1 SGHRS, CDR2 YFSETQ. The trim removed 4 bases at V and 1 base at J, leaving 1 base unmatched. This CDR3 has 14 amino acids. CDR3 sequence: CASSRDRGNTEAFF. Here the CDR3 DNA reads TGCGCCAGCAGCCGGGACAGGGGGAACACTGAAGCTTTCTTT.

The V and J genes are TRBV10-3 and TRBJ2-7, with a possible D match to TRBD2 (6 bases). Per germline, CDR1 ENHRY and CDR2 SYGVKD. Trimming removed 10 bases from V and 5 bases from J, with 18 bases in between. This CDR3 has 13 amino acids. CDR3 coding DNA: TGTGCCAGTCGGGACCGCCCGGGGGACGAGCAGTACTTC. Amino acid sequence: CASRDRPGDEQYF.

DNA of the CDR3: TGCGCCAGCAGCCCAGCGGGACAAAGCTCCTACGAGCAGTACTTC. Residues: CASSPAGQSSYEQYF. The chain uses TRBV5-1 and TRBJ2-7; weak D call: TRBD2 (7 bases). V lost 4 bases to trimming and J lost 0 bases, with 14 bases between them. The CDR3 contains 15 residues. CDR1 and CDR2 (germline): SGHRS, YFSETQ.

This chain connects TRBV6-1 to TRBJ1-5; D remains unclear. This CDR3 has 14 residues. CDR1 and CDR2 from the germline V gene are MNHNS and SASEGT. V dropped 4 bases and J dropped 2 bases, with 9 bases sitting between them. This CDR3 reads CASSAETGNQPQHF. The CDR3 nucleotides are TGTGCCAGCAGTGCTGAGACTGGCAATCAGCCCCAGCATTTT.

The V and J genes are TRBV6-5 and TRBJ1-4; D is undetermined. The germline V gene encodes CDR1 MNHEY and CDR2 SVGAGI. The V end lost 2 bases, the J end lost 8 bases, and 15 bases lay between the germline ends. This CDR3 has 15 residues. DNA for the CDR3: TGTGCCAGCAGTTACGGAGGAGGATTGCGGGAAAAACTGTTTTTT. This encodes CASSYGGGLREKLFF.

CDR3 nucleotide sequence: TGTGCCAGCAGTTTGGCAGGGCTAAACTCTGGAAACACCATATATTTT. Translation: CASSLAGLNSGNTIYF. The chain is built from TRBV28 and TRBJ1-3, with D maybe TRBD1 (5 bases). The CDR3 contains 16 residues. Per germline, CDR1 MDHEN and CDR2 SYDVKM. V lost 3 bases, J lost 0 bases, and 12 bases lay in between.

The chain's CDR3 is CASSPMGVQETQYF. CDR3 DNA: TGTGCCAGCTCACCTATGGGGGTCCAAGAGACCCAGTACTTC. The genes are TRBV18 and TRBJ2-5; perhaps D is TRBD1 or TRBD2 (5 bases each). Germline loops: CDR1 KGHSH, CDR2 LQKENI. V shed 3 bases and J shed 1 base, with 9 bases lying between them. This CDR3 comprises 14 residues.

The CDR3 coding sequence is TGTGCCAGTAGTAAGGGTCAGGACAGGTCGAATGGCTACACCTTC. It is translated as CASSKGQDRSNGYTF. The V gene is TRBV19, the J gene TRBJ1-2; 7 bases fit TRBD1. The CDR3 consists of 15 residues. Germline V gene sequence: CDR1 LNHDA, CDR2 SQIVND (reference sequence). The V gene end was trimmed by 4 bases and the J gene end by 6 bases; junction bases not matched to a gene: 11.